The rows below give T cell receptor beta chains drawn from one sample of a study of shared clonotypes between healthy human individuals. The data were produced by immunoSEQ multiplex PCR, yet TCRdb's version contains in-frame clones alone and is incomplete. The profile covers 180,000 or so clones, with over 85% appearing a single time and around 0.067% taken by the ten largest. What was sequenced was naive CD4+ T cells sorted from blood. These receptors were taken from a woman aged 25 to 45 in good health. Both conserved end residues are trimmed from each CDR3. Where a row states a size, it is once, few, many or the class of an expanded clone; other rows omit it.

TRBJ2-3 TRBV28 . ASSYWRGAGPDTQY
TRBJ1-5 TRBV5-5 . ASSLSETGILFSNQPQH
TRBJ1-1 TRBV10-1 . ASSVTQNTEAF
TRBJ2-2 TRBV2 . ASSGQLTGELF
TRBJ1-1 TRBV28 . ASSLDRGQPVAEAF
TRBJ2-5 TRBV7-6 . ASSLGRGGFETQY
TRBJ1-2 TRBV6-1 . ASSGWGGYT
TRBJ1-3 TRBV28 . ASSLSLSSGNTIY
TRBJ2-5 TRBV7-2 . ASSLAGTGQETQY
TRBJ1-4 TRBV5-8 . ASSFEGGYNEKLF
TRBJ1-2 TRBV10-2 . ASRDTGESYGYT
TRBJ2-7 TRBV11-1 . ASSRDRRSYEQY
TRBJ2-7 TRBV7-9 few ASSPSGTGGYEQY
TRBJ1-4 TRBV2 . ASSLGTTNEKLF
TRBJ2-7 TRBV5-8 . ASSTGLARYEQY
TRBJ1-1 TRBV18 . ASSQGASNTEAF
TRBJ2-2 TRBV5-4 . ASSLVKGVTGELF
TRBJ2-3 TRBV7-9 . ASSRYGTSQTTYTQY
TRBJ2-3 TRBV19 once ASSLGLAGVDTQY
TRBJ2-3 TRBV7-2 . ASSWTAFGDTQY
TRBJ2-6 TRBV27 . ASRLSSGANVLT
TRBJ1-1 TRBV29-1 . SVRTQGHMNTEAF
TRBJ2-3 TRBV7-8 . ASSSPGGTDTQY
TRBJ1-5 TRBV2 . ASSERTYNQPQH
TRBJ2-7 TRBV28 . ASSLRFPLIYEQY
TRBJ2-5 TRBV18 . ASSPGQQETQY
TRBJ1-3 TRBV29-1 . SVYQGSSGNTIY
TRBJ1-2 TRBV28 . ASSFQGSYNYGYT
TRBJ1-3 TRBV29-1 . SVTEGDSSSGNTIY
TRBJ2-7 TRBV30 . AWAGTGTYEQY
TRBJ2-1 TRBV5-4 . ASSKTSGPYNEQF
TRBJ1-1 TRBV5-1 . ASSLKGQGAGNTEAF
TRBJ2-5 TRBV5-1 . ASSLAGTGQETQY
TRBJ2-7 TRBV4-1 once ASSPGLAGLPYEQY
TRBJ2-7 TRBV11-1 . ASSFPGLEKYEQY
TRBJ1-4 TRBV30 . AQSLQGQGAGEKLF
TRBJ1-5 TRBV28 . ASSFRGQGFQPQH
TRBJ2-7 TRBV28 . ASSSATLTHEQY
TRBJ2-1 TRBV18 . ASSPGLAGGGEQF
TRBJ2-3 TRBV18 . ASSPRVSGVDRRADTQY
TRBJ2-1 TRBV11-2 few ASIEVGRGRSYNEQF
TRBJ1-4 TRBV9 . ASSVGRHTTNEKLF
TRBJ2-7 TRBV18 . ASSPPGMFRGPGRTYEQY
TRBJ2-7 TRBV2 . ASSELIGTVAYEQY
TRBJ2-3 TRBV5-1 once ASSSRGLSGRALLADTQY
TRBJ2-7 TRBV5-8 . ASSSRRTYEQY
TRBJ2-7 TRBV5-1 . ASSDSTYEQY
. TRBV7-9 . ASSLEEREEPYEQY
TRBJ1-1 TRBV19 . ATPGQGVSRNTEAF
TRBJ2-5 TRBV7-9 . ASSRQGKTQY
TRBJ1-2 TRBV5-1 . ASSLSGGADGYT